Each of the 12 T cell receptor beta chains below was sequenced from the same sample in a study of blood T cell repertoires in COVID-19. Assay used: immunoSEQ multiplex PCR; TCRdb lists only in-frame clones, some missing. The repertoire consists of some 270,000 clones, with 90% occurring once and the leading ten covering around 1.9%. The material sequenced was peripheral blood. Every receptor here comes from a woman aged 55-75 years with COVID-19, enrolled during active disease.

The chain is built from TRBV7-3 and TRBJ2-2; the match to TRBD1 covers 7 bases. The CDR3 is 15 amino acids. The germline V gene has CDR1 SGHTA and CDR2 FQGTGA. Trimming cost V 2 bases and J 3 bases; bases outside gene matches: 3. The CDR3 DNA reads TGTGCCAGCAGCTTAGGACAGGCCTACACCGGGGAGCTGTTTTTT. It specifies CASSLGQAYTGELFF. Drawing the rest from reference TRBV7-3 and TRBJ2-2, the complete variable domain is GAGVSQTPSNKVTEKGKYVELRCDPISGHTALYWYRQSLGQGPEFLIYFQGTGAADDSGLPNDRFFAVRPEGSVSTLKIQRTERGDSAVYLCASSLGQAYTGELFFGEGSRLTVL.

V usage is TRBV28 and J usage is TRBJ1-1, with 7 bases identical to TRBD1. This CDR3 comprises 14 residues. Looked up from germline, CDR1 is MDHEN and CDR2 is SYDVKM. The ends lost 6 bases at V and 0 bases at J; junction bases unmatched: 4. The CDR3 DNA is TGTGCCAGCAGAGGGGACAGATTGAACACTGAAGCTTTCTTT. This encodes CASRGDRLNTEAFF.

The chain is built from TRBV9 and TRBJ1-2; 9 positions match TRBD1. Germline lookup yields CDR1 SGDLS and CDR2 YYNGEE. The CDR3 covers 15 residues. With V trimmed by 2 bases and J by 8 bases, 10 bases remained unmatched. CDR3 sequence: CASSVRTGAPSGYTF. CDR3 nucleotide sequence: TGTGCCAGCAGCGTTCGGACAGGGGCCCCTAGCGGCTACACCTTC.

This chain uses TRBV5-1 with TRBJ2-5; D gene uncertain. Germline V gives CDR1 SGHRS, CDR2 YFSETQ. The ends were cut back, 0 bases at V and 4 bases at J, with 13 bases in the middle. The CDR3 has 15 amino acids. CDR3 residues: CASSLVQVFSETQYF. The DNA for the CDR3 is TGCGCCAGCAGCTTGGTTCAGGTTTTTTCAGAGACCCAGTACTTC.

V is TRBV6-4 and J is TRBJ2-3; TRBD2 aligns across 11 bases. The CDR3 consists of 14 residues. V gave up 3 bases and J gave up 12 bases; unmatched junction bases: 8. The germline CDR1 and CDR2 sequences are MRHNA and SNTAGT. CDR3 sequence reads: CASSELAGEFPQYF. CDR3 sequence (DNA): TGTGCCAGCAGTGAACTAGCGGGGGAATTCCCCCAGTATTTT.

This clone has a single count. CDR3 coding DNA: TGTGCCAGCAGCGCTGCGAGCGGGGGTAGCACAGATACGCAGTATTTT. Its translation is CASSAASGGSTDTQYF. The chain is built from TRBV9 and TRBJ2-3; 8 bases agree with TRBD2. Germline V gene data show CDR1 as SGDLS and CDR2 as YYNGEE. The V gene end was trimmed by 3 bases and the J gene end by 0 bases; junction bases not matched to a gene: 6. The CDR3 length is 16 residues.

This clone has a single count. CDR3 DNA: TGTGCCAGCAGCTTATACGGAGGGGGCGCAGATACGCAGTATTTT. This translates into CASSLYGGGADTQYF. This sequence joins TRBV7-2 and TRBJ2-3; maybe TRBD1 (7 bases). Trimming cost V 2 bases and J 4 bases, with 13 bases left between them. This CDR3 has 15 residues. Germline values: CDR1 SGHTA, CDR2 FQGNSA.

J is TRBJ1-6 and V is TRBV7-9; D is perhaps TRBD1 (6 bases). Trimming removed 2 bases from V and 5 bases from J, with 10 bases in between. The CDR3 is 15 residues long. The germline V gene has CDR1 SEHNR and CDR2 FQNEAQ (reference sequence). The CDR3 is CASSLRSGDNSPLHF. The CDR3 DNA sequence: TGTGCCAGCAGCTTAAGGTCAGGGGATAATTCACCCCTCCACTTT.

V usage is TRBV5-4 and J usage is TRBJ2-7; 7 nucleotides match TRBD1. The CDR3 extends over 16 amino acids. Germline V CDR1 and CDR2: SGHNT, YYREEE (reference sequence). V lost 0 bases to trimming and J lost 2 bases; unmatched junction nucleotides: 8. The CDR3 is CASSLEGGDSPYEQYF. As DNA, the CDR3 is TGTGCCAGCAGCTTGGAAGGTGGGGACAGCCCCTACGAGCAGTACTTC.

Written as DNA, the CDR3 is TGTGCCAGCAGCTTATCCCCGGCAGGCTATGGCTACACCTTC. Its translation: CASSLSPAGYGYTF. The chain uses TRBV7-2 and TRBJ1-2; D call uncertain. Looked up from germline, CDR1 is SGHTA and CDR2 is FQGNSA. The CDR3 sequence is 14 residues long. Trimming removed 2 bases at V and 4 bases at J, with 11 bases between.

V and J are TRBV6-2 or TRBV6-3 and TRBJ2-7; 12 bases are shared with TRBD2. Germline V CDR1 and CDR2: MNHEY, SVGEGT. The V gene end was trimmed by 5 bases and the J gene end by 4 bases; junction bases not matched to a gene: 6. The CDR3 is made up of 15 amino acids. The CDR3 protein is CASSPGLAGEYEQYF. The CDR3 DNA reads TGTGCCAGCAGTCCGGGACTAGCGGGCGAATACGAGCAGTACTTC.

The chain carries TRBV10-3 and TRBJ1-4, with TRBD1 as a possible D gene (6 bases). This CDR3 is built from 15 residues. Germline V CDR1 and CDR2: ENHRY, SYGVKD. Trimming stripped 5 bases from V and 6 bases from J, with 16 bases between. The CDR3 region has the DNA TGTGCCATCAGTCCCGGAGGGGGGGCGGATGAAAAACTGTTTTTT. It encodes CAISPGGGADEKLFF.